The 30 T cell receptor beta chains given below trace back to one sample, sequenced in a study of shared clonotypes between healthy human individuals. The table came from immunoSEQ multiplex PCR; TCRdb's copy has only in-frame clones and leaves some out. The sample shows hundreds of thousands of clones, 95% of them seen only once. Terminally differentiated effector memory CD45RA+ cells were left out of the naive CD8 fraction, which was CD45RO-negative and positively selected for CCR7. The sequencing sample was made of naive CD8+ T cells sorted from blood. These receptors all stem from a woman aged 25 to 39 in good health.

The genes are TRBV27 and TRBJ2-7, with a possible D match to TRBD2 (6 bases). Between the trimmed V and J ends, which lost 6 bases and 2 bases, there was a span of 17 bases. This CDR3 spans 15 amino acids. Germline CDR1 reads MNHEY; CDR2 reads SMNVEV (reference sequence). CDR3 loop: CASSSLGSGPYEQYF. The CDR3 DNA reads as TGTGCCAGCAGCTCCCTGGGTAGCGGCCCCTACGAGCAGTACTTC.

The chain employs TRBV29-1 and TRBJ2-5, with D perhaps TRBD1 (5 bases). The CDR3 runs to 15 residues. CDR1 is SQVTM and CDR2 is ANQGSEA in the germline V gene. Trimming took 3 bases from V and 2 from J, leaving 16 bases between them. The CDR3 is CSVEFLTAVQETQYF. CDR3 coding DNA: TGCAGCGTTGAGTTTTTGACAGCAGTTCAAGAGACCCAGTACTTC.

The CDR3 region has the DNA TGTGCCAGCAGCTTACAGGCGGGGGGGCACAATGAGCAGTTCTTC. Translation gives CASSLQAGGHNEQFF. V gene TRBV11-2 combines with J gene TRBJ2-1, with 9 bases matching TRBD2. Germline V lookup: CDR1 SGHAT, CDR2 FQNNGV. The CDR3 loop spans 15 amino acids. Trimming removed 2 bases from V and 5 bases from J; junction bases left unmatched: 4.

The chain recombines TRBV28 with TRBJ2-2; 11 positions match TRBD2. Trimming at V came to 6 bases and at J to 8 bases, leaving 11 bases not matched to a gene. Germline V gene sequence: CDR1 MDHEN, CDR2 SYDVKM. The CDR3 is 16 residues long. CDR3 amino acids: CASREGLAVSGGELFF. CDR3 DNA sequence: TGTGCCAGCAGGGAGGGACTAGCGGTTTCAGGGGGGGAGCTGTTTTTT.

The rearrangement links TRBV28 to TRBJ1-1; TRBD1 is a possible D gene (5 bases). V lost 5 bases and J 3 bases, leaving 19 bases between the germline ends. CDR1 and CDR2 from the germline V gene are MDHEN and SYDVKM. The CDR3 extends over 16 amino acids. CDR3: CASSPTVGGRDTEAFF. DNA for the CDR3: TGTGCCAGCAGTCCGACCGTGGGGGGAAGAGACACTGAAGCTTTCTTT.

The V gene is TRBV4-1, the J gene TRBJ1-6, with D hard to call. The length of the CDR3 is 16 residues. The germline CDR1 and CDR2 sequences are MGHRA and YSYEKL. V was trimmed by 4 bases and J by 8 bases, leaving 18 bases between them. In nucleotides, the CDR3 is TGCGCCAGCAGCCCCATTGGAGGTCTAGAGGATTCACCCCTCCACTTT. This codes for CASSPIGGLEDSPLHF.

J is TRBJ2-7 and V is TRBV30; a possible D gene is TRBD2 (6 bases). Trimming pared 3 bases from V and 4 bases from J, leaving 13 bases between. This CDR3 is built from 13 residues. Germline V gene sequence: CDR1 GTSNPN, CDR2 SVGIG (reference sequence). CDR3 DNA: TGTGCCTGGAGGGAGTTAGCGGTGTACGAGCAGTACTTC. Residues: CAWRELAVYEQYF.

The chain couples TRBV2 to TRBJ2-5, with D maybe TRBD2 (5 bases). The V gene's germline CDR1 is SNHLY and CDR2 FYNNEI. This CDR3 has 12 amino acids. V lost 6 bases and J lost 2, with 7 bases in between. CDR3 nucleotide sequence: TGTGCCAGCAGGGACTTACAAGAGACCCAGTACTTC. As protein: CASRDLQETQYF.

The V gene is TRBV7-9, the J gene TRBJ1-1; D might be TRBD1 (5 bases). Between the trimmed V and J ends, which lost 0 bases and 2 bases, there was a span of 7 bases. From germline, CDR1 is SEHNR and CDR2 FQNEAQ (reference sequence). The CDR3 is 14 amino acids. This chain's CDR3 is CASSLARTNTEAFF. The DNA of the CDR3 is TGTGCCAGCAGCTTAGCTAGGACAAACACTGAAGCTTTCTTT.

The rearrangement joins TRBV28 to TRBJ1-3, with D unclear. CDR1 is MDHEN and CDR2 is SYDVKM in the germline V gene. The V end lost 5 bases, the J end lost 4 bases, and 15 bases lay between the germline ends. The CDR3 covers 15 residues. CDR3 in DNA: TGTGCCAGCAGTCAATCTCAGTTGTGGGGAAACACCATATATTTT. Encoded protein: CASSQSQLWGNTIYF.

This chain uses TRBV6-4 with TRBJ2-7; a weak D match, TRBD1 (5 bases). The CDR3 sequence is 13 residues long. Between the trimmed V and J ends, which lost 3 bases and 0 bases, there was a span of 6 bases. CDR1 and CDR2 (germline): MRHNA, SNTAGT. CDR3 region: CASSEDTSYEQYF. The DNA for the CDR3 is TGTGCCAGCAGTGAGGACACCTCCTACGAGCAGTACTTC.

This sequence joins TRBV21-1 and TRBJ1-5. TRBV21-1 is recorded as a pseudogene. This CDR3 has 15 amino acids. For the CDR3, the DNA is TGTGCCAGCAGCACCCCCGGTGTTAGTAATCAGCCCCAGCATTTT. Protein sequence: CASSTPGVSNQPQHF.

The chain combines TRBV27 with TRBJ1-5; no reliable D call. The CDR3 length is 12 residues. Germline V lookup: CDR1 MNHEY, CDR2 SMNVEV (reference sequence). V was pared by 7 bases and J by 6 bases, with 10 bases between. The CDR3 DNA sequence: TGTGCCAGCAAAGGAGGAGGTCAGCCCCAGCATTTT. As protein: CASKGGGQPQHF.

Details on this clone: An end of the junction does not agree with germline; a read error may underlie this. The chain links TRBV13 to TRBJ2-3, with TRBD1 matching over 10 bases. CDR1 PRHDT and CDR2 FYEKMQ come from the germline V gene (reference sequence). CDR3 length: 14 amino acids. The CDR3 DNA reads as TGTGCCAGCAGCTTAGGGGGACAGGGGTCAAACGGGGATTTT. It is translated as CASSLGGQGSNGDF.

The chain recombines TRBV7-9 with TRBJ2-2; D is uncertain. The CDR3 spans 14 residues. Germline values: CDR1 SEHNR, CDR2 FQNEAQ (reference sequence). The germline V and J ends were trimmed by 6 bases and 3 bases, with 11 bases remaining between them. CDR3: CASSYDHDTGELFF. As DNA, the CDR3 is TGTGCCAGCAGTTACGACCACGACACCGGGGAGCTGTTTTTT.

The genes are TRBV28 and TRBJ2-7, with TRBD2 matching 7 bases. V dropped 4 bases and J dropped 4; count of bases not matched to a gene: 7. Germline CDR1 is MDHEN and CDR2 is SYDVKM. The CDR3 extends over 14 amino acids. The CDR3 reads CASSYVGGGYEQYF. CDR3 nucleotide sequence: TGTGCCAGCAGTTACGTCGGCGGGGGATACGAGCAGTACTTC.

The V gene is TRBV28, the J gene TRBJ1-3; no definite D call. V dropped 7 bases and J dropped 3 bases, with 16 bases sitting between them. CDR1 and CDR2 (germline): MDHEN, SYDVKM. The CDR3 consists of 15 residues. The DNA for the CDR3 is TGTGCCAGCACCCTAATACGTGGGTATGGAAACACCATATATTTT. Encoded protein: CASTLIRGYGNTIYF.

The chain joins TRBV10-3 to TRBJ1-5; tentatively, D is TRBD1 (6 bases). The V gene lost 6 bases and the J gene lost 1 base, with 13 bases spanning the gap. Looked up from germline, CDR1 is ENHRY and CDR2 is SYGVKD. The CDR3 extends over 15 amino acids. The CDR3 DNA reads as TGTGCCATCAGCGTGACGGGGGCAAGCAATCAGCCCCAGCATTTT. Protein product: CAISVTGASNQPQHF.

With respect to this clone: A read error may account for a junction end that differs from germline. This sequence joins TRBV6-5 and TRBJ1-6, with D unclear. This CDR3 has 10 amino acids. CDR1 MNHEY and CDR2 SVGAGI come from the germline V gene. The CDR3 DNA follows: TGTGCCAGCAGTTACAAGACCCACCGGTTT. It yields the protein CASSYKTHRF.

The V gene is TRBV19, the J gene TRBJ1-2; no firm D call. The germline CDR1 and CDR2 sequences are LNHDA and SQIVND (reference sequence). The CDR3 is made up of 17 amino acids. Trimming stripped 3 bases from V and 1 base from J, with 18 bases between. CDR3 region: CASSMDGSYSLNYGYTF. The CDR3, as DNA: TGTGCCAGTAGTATGGACGGATCCTACTCCCTTAACTATGGCTACACCTTC. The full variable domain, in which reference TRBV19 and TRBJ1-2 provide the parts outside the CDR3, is DGGITQSPKYLFRKEGQNVTLSCEQNLNHDAMYWYRQDPGQGLRLIYYSQIVNDFQKGDIAEGYSVSREKKESFPLTVTSAQKNPTAFYLCASSMDGSYSLNYGYTFGSGTRLTVV.

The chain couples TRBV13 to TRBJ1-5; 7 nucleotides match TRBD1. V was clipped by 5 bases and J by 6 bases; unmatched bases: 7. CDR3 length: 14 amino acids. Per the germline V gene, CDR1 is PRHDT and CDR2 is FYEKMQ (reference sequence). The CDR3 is CASSQGERGQPQHF. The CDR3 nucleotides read TGTGCCAGCAGCCAGGGGGAAAGAGGTCAGCCCCAGCATTTT.

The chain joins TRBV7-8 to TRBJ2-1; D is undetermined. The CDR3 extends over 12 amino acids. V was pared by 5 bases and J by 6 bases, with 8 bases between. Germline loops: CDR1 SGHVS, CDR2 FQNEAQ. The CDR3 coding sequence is TGTGCCAGCAGCCCCGAGCCCAATGAGCAGTTCTTC. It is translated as CASSPEPNEQFF.

CDR3 nucleotides: TGTGCCATCAGTGAGTCGATAAGCGGGAGGGCCTACGAGCAGTACTTC. Protein sequence: CAISESISGRAYEQYF. J is TRBJ2-7 and V is TRBV10-3; TRBD2 agrees at 10 bases. From germline, CDR1 is ENHRY and CDR2 SYGVKD. V lost 0 bases, J lost 2 bases, and 4 bases stayed unmatched. The CDR3 has 16 amino acids.

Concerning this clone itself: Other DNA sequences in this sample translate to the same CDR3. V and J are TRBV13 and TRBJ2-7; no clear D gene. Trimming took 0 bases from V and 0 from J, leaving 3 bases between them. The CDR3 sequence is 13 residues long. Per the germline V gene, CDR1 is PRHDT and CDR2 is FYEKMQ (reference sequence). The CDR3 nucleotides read TGTGCCAGCAGCTTAGGACACTCCTACGAGCAGTACTTC. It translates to CASSLGHSYEQYF.

CDR3 region: CASSLRVPGNTIYF. CDR3 sequence (DNA): TGTGCCAGCAGTTTGCGGGTTCCTGGAAACACCATATATTTT. The chain carries TRBV6-5 and TRBJ1-3, with D unclear. V shed 4 bases and J shed 2 bases, with 9 bases lying between them. Germline V gene data show CDR1 as MNHEY and CDR2 as SVGAGI. The CDR3 contains 14 residues.

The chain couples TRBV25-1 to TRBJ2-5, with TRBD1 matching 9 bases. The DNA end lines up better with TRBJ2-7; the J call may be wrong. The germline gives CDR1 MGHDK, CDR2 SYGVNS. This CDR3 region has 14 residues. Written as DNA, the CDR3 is TGTGCCAGCAGTGCCGGGACAGGGATCTACGAGCAGTACTTC. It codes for CASSAGTGIYEQYF.

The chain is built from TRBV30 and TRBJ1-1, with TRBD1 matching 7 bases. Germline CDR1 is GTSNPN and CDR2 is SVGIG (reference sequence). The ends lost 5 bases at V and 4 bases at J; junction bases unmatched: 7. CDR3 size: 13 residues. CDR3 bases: TGTGCCTGGGCGACAGGGTCGGTCACTGAAGCTTTCTTT. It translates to CAWATGSVTEAFF.

As DNA, the CDR3 is TGTGCCAGCAGTTTATTTTCCCGAGAGACCCAGTACTTC. Its translation is CASSLFSRETQYF. This sequence joins TRBV27 and TRBJ2-5; D not resolved. In germline, CDR1 is MNHEY, CDR2 SMNVEV (reference sequence). The ends were cut back, 1 base at V and 4 bases at J, with 7 bases in the middle. This CDR3 has 13 amino acids.

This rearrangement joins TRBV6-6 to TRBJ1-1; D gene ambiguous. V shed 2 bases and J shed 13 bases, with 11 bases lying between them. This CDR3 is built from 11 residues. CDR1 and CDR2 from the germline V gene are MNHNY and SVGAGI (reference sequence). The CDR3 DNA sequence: TGTGCCAGCAGTTACGGGGAAAGGGATTTCTTT. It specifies CASSYGERDFF.

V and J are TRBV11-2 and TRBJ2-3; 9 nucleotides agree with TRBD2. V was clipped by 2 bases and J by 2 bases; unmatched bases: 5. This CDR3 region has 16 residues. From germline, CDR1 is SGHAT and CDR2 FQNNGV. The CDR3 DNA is TGTGCCAGCAGCTTAAAGGCGGGAGGGCACACAGATACGCAGTATTTT. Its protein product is CASSLKAGGHTDTQYF.